These T cell receptor beta chains were read from a single sample in a study of post-analysis software for immune sequencing data. MiXCR was run by TCRdb on the PCR reads, yielding one entry per CDR3 protein. The sample has under 900,000 distinct CDR3 sequences, under 70% seen once; the top ten hold around 4.5%. Sequencing was carried out using blood. Source of these receptors: a girl between 5 and 17 years old with multiple sclerosis. Both conserved end residues are part of each CDR3. The order of the fields is D gene, J gene, clone size, V gene, CDR3 length, CDR3 DNA, CDR3 protein. A D gene is named only where the DNA matches it firmly. For some rows the clone size is stated as once, few or many, or as a class when expanded; others skip it.

NA | TRBJ1-1 | few | TRBV5-1 | 15 | TGCGCCAGCAGCTTGGAACGGGGCAGGAACACTGAAGCTTTCTTT | CASSLERGRNTEAFF
TRBD2 | TRBJ2-1 | once | TRBV12-3/TRBV12-4 | 15 | TGTGCCAGCAGTTCCGCGAAGCGGGGTTACAATGAGCAGTTCTTC | CASSSAKRGYNEQFF
NA | TRBJ2-4 | NA | TRBV10-3 | 16 | TGTGCCATCAGTGAGACCCAAACTTTAGCCAAAAACATTCAGTACTTC | CAISETQTLAKNIQYF
NA | TRBJ1-2 | few | TRBV18 | 15 | TGTGCCAGCTCACCACCTTCCCAGGCTAACTATGGCTACACCTTC | CASSPPSQANYGYTF
NA | TRBJ2-7 | few | TRBV15 | 13 | TGTGCCACCAGCACCCAGAGCTCCTACGAGCAGTACTTC | CATSTQSSYEQYF
NA | TRBJ2-7 | NA | TRBV20-1 | 15 | TGCAGTGCTCGGAAAACCGAAGGAGGCGCCTACGAGCAGTACTTC | CSARKTEGGAYEQYF
NA | TRBJ2-1 | NA | TRBV12-3/TRBV12-4 | 13 | TGTGCCAGCAGGTCTAGGTCCTACAATGAGCAGTTCTTC | CASRSRSYNEQFF
TRBD1 | TRBJ2-7 | NA | TRBV25-1 | 14 | TGTGCCAGCGTCAACGCGGGACAGGCTTTCGAGCAGTACTTC | CASVNAGQAFEQYF
TRBD1 | TRBJ2-7 | NA | TRBV20-1 | 14 | TGCAGTGCAACGACAGGGGCCTCCTACAATGAGCAGTACTTC | CSATTGASYNEQYF
TRBD2 | TRBJ2-1 | NA | TRBV29-1 | 15 | TGCAGCGTCCCACCCCTAGCGGGTCCGAACAATGAGCAGTTCTTC | CSVPPLAGPNNEQFF
NA | TRBJ2-7 | NA | TRBV7-9 | 14 | TGTGCCAGCAGCGGCCAGGGTCTACTCTACGAGCAGTACTTC | CASSGQGLLYEQYF
NA | TRBJ2-7 | NA | TRBV15 | 15 | TGTGCCACCAGCAGAGACGCGGGACGTAAGAACGAGCAGTACTTC | CATSRDAGRKNEQYF
NA | TRBJ2-4 | NA | TRBV12-3/TRBV12-4 | 15 | TGTGCCAGCAGTTATCGGGGTCTAGCCAGAAACATTCAGTACTTC | CASSYRGLARNIQYF
TRBD1 | TRBJ1-5 | NA | TRBV12-3/TRBV12-4 | 16 | TGTGCCAGCAGTTCGGGACAGGGGCTGGGCAATCAGCCCCAGCATTTT | CASSSGQGLGNQPQHF
NA | TRBJ2-2 | NA | TRBV29-1 | 18 | TGCAGCGTTGAAGTTGCCCGAGGCAGGGCTTCGAACACCGGGGAGCTGTTTTTT | CSVEVARGRASNTGELFF
TRBD2 | TRBJ2-1 | few | TRBV6-1 | 15 | TGTGCCAGCAGTGGAGCTAGCGGGAGCTCCGATGAGCAGTTCTTC | CASSGASGSSDEQFF
NA | TRBJ1-5 | NA | TRBV15 | 12 | TGTGCCACCAGCAGAGATAAAACTCCCCAGCATTTT | CATSRDKTPQHF
NA | TRBJ2-6 | NA | TRBV6-5 | 19 | TGTGCCAGCAGTTACTCGGGTCAGTGGAGGGGCTCTGGGGCCAACGTCCGGACTTTC | CASSYSGQWRGSGANVRTF
TRBD1 | TRBJ2-5 | NA | TRBV29-1 | 15 | TGCAGCGTCGGGGGTTGGGGACAGGGGGCAGAGACCCAGTACTTC | CSVGGWGQGAETQYF
TRBD2 | TRBJ2-3 | few | TRBV29-1 | 14 | TGCAGCGTTGAATTGGGACTAGCGAAGAATACGCAGTATTTT | CSVELGLAKNTQYF
NA | TRBJ2-5 | NA | TRBV28 | 13 | TGTGCCAGCAGACGAAGGGCAGAAAGAACCCAGTACTTC | CASRRRAERTQYF
NA | TRBJ1-2 | NA | TRBV7-9 | 15 | TGTGCCAGCAGCCTCTTAACGGGGGTCCTCTATGGCTACACCTTC | CASSLLTGVLYGYTF
NA | TRBJ2-7 | NA | TRBV20-1 | 12 | TGCAGTGGATCCAACGGGGGCCCCGAGCAGTACTTC | CSGSNGGPEQYF
TRBD2 | TRBJ2-5 | few | TRBV29-1 | 15 | TGCAGCGTGTCACTTAGCGGGGGGGCCGGTGAGACCCAGTACTTC | CSVSLSGGAGETQYF
NA | TRBJ2-7 | few | TRBV25-1 | 14 | TGTGCCAGCAGTGTCGGATGGAGCTCCTACGAGCAGTACTTC | CASSVGWSSYEQYF